This T cell receptor (beta chain) is drawn from a study of T-cell memory formation after mild COVID-19. Background on the study: Clustering of TCRs was largely donor specific.

From the 5' RACE reads, TCRdb called clonotypes with MiXCR, one entry per CDR3 protein. Found here are about 440,000 distinct CDR3 sequences, 20% of them singletons; the top ten hold 7.5% to 9.5%. Germline-derived CDR1 and CDR2 are LNHNV and YYDKDF (reference sequence). This CDR3 has 15 residues. V was clipped by 1 base and J by 5 bases; unmatched bases: 3. There are a few counts of this clonotype. The receptor comes from an adult woman who had mild COVID-19 (a few samples of this study predate the infection). Cell type and time point are not known. The sequencing sample was made of PBMCs or a T cell subset sorted from them (not recorded which). V gene TRBV15 combines with J gene TRBJ1-4; 8 bases align to TRBD1. The CDR3 region is CATSRGGTGNEKLFF. CDR3 sequence (DNA): TGTGCCACCAGCAGAGGAGGGACAGGCAATGAAAAACTGTTTTTT.